This is a list of T cell receptor beta chains from one sample in a study of blood T cell repertoires in COVID-19. Here immunoSEQ multiplex PCR was the method, and the copy in TCRdb shows in-frame clones only, minus some. The sample has about 100,000 clones; approximately 92% are singletons. Sequenced input: peripheral blood. All receptors come from a man aged 18 to 30 with acute or convalescent COVID-19. Each CDR3 is given with its conserved first and last residue. The D gene is left open where the match is weak. The listing skips clone size in some rows; elsewhere it reads once, few, many or a size class.

j_gene | abundance | v_gene | d_gene | CDR3nt | CDR3aa
TRBJ2-1 | . | TRBV3-1/TRBV3-2 | . | TGTGCCAGCAGCCTTAGGGCGGGCGCTGGTAACAATGAGCAGTTCTTC | CASSLRAGAGNNEQFF
TRBJ1-2 | . | TRBV4-1 | . | TGCGCCAGCAGCCGTGAGGAAGGCTATGGCTACACCTTC | CASSREEGYGYTF
TRBJ1-4 | . | TRBV6-5 | TRBD1 | TGTGCCAGCAGACCATTCGGGACAGGGGATGAAAAACTGTTTTTT | CASRPFGTGDEKLFF
TRBJ1-5 | . | TRBV19 | TRBD1 | TGTGCCAGTAGTGCAAGAAAGGGACAGGGTTTGCAGCCCCAGCATTTT | CASSARKGQGLQPQHF
TRBJ1-1 | . | TRBV27 | TRBD1 | TGTGCCAGCAGTTTAAGGGGACAGTTGATCGGCACTGAAGCTTTCTTT | CASSLRGQLIGTEAFF
TRBJ2-1 | . | TRBV11-2 | . | TGTGCCAGCAGCTTAGGACTAACTAGAGAGAATGAGCAGTTCTTC | CASSLGLTRENEQFF
TRBJ2-3 | . | TRBV2 | TRBD1 | TGTGCCAGCAGTTACAAGGGGACAGGGCCAACCACAGATACGCAGTATTTT | CASSYKGTGPTTDTQYF
TRBJ1-6 | once | TRBV6-5 | TRBD1 | TGTGCCAGCAGAATTTCGACAGGGGCTGGATCACCCCTCCACTTT | CASRISTGAGSPLHF
TRBJ1-1 | . | TRBV24-1 | TRBD1 | TGTGCCACCAGTGAAGCGACAGGGACGAACACTGAAGCTTTCTTT | CATSEATGTNTEAFF
TRBJ1-5 | . | TRBV9 | . | TGTGCCAGCAGCGTAGGAGGGCAGCTCAATCAGCCCCAGCATTTT | CASSVGGQLNQPQHF